A single sample is the source of the 21 T cell receptor beta chains below, sequenced in a study of shared clonotypes between healthy human individuals. Naive CD8 cells, CD45RO-negative and positively selected for CCR7, excluded terminally differentiated effector memory CD45RA+ cells. Some clones are missing from TCRdb's copy, which holds only in-frame ones; the method was immunoSEQ multiplex PCR. The sample contains 1.5 million to 2.5 million clones, 85% to 95% of which appear only once. Sample: naive CD8+ T cells sorted from blood. The receptors were sampled from a man younger than 35 in good health.

For this clone: This sample also contains other DNA sequences that code for the same CDR3. The V and J genes are TRBV6-5 and TRBJ2-2; unclear D gene. Germline V gene sequence: CDR1 MNHEY, CDR2 SVGAGI. The V gene lost 0 bases and the J gene lost 6 bases, with 8 bases spanning the gap. This CDR3 is 14 amino acids long. In nucleotides, the CDR3 is TGTGCCAGCAGTTACTCGGGTGCGCCCGGGGAGCTGTTTTTT. This encodes CASSYSGAPGELFF.

CDR3 DNA: TGTGCCAGCAGTCCCTGGGCTAGCGGGGAGACCCAGTACTTC. As protein: CASSPWASGETQYF. The chain recombines TRBV6-6 with TRBJ2-5; 8 bases are a match to TRBD2. The CDR3 covers 14 residues. J lost 5 bases, V lost 5 bases, and 7 bases had no gene match. Germline-derived CDR1 and CDR2 are MNHNY and SVGAGI (reference sequence).

In nucleotides, the CDR3 is TGTGCCAGCGGGGACTTTTCACCCCTCCACTTT. Amino acids: CASGDFSPLHF. The V gene is TRBV7-9, the J gene TRBJ1-6, with D possibly being TRBD1 (5 bases). Trimming cost V 8 bases and J 9 bases, with 8 bases left between them. Germline CDR1 SEHNR, CDR2 FQNEAQ (reference sequence). This CDR3 is 11 amino acids long.

The chain employs TRBV9 and TRBJ2-1; TRBD2 matches 7 bases. The CDR3 extends over 15 amino acids. Germline V gene sequence: CDR1 SGDLS, CDR2 YYNGEE. V lost 3 bases and J lost 3; bases outside the gene matches: 6. The CDR3 reads CASSAPLAGYNEQFF. DNA of the CDR3: TGTGCCAGCAGCGCCCCTTTAGCGGGCTACAATGAGCAGTTCTTC.

Comments on this clone: Other nucleotide sequences in the sample specify the same CDR3. CDR3 sequence (DNA): TGTGCCAGTAGTATTACGGGAGTCTACGAGCAGTACTTC. Residues: CASSITGVYEQYF. The chain employs TRBV19 and TRBJ2-7; TRBD2 might be the D (6 bases). CDR1 is LNHDA and CDR2 is SQIVND in the germline V gene (reference sequence). This CDR3 is 13 amino acids long. V was cut by 3 bases and J by 3 bases, with 9 bases left in between. The variable domain in full, with the rest retrieved from reference TRBV19 and TRBJ2-7, is DGGITQSPKYLFRKEGQNVTLSCEQNLNHDAMYWYRQDPGQGLRLIYYSQIVNDFQKGDIAEGYSVSREKKESFPLTVTSAQKNPTAFYLCASSITGVYEQYFGPGTRLTVT.

The chain uses TRBV7-9 and TRBJ2-1; the D is unclear. CDR1 is SEHNR, CDR2 FQNEAQ, per germline (reference sequence). The V end was cut by 5 bases, the J end by 6 bases, with 8 bases between. The CDR3 is 12 residues long. The CDR3 sequence: CASSPRINEQFF. For the CDR3, the DNA is TGTGCCAGCAGCCCTCGTATCAATGAGCAGTTCTTC.

The gene calls are TRBV27 and TRBJ1-4, with 7 bases fitting TRBD1. The CDR3 runs 13 residues. Germline values: CDR1 MNHEY, CDR2 SMNVEV (reference sequence). V was clipped by 7 bases and J by 5 bases; unmatched bases: 4. The CDR3 DNA reads as TGTGCCAGCAAGGGACAGCTCAATGAAAAACTGTTTTTT. Residues: CASKGQLNEKLFF.

This clone was detected a few times. Other DNA sequences in this specimen translate into the identical CDR3. The CDR3, as DNA: TGCGCCAGCAGCTTGCGGGGGGGTAGCACAGATACGCAGTATTTT. This codes for CASSLRGGSTDTQYF. The genes are TRBV5-1 and TRBJ2-3; 8 nucleotides line up with TRBD2. Trimming at V came to 1 base and at J to 0 bases, leaving 1 base not matched to a gene. Germline V lookup: CDR1 SGHRS, CDR2 YFSETQ. The CDR3 contains 15 residues.

Regarding this clone: Compared with germline, one end of the junction differs, possibly owing to a read error. This chain joins TRBV11-1 and TRBJ2-7; 7 nucleotides align to TRBD2. The CDR3 extends over 13 amino acids. In germline, CDR1 is SGHAT, CDR2 FQDESV (reference sequence). Here the CDR3 reads CASSLAEAYEQYF. In DNA, the CDR3 is TGTGCCAGCAGCCTAGCGGAAGCCTACGAGCAGTACTTC.

V and J are TRBV7-9 and TRBJ2-5; a weak D match, TRBD2 (6 bases). This CDR3 is built from 13 residues. In germline, CDR1 is SEHNR, CDR2 FQNEAQ (reference sequence). With 1 base removed from V and 4 bases from J, the gap between germline ends came to 7 bases. CDR3 in amino acids: CASSLVEGETQYF. CDR3 nucleotides: TGTGCCAGCAGCTTAGTGGAGGGAGAGACCCAGTACTTC. Full variable domain (rest looked up from reference TRBV7-9 and TRBJ2-5): DTGVSQNPRHKITKRGQNVTFRCDPISEHNRLYWYRQTLGQGPEFLTYFQNEAQLEKSRLLSDRFSAERPKGSFSTLEIQRTEQGDSAMYLCASSLVEGETQYFGPGTRLLVL.

The chain links TRBV6-4 to TRBJ2-3; 8 bases map to TRBD2. This CDR3 is 15 amino acids long. J was trimmed by 2 bases and V by 4 bases; bases with no gene match: 5. Germline V gene lookup returns CDR1 MRHNA and CDR2 SNTAGT. CDR3 loop: CASSVPGGLTDTQYF. CDR3 bases: TGTGCCAGCAGTGTCCCGGGGGGGCTCACAGATACGCAGTATTTT.

The chain combines TRBV27 with TRBJ2-5, with D possibly being TRBD1 or TRBD2 (5 bases each). The CDR3 runs 14 residues. V was pared by 6 bases and J by 1 base, with 12 bases between. Per the germline V gene, CDR1 is MNHEY and CDR2 is SMNVEV (reference sequence). The CDR3 here is CASRKGGGQETQYF. The CDR3 DNA sequence: TGTGCCAGCAGGAAGGGTGGGGGCCAAGAGACCCAGTACTTC.

This clone was found once. The rearrangement uses TRBV9 and TRBJ1-2; a weak D match, TRBD1 (6 bases). Trimming left V 3 bases short and J 2 bases short, with 23 bases between. Germline V gene lookup returns CDR1 SGDLS and CDR2 YYNGEE. This CDR3 is 18 amino acids long. CDR3 residues: CASSAGNYRATRNYGYTF. The CDR3, as DNA: TGTGCCAGCAGCGCAGGAAATTACAGGGCCACAAGGAACTATGGCTACACCTTC.

This clone was picked up one time. The chain combines TRBV10-1 with TRBJ2-7, with 9 bases that match TRBD2. CDR3 length: 13 amino acids. The V gene's germline CDR1 is WNHNN and CDR2 SYGVQD (reference sequence). Trimming cost V 8 bases and J 6 bases; bases outside gene matches: 8. The CDR3 spells CASASGISGEQYF. CDR3 in DNA: TGCGCCAGCGCTAGCGGGATATCGGGCGAGCAGTACTTC.

The chain combines TRBV9 with TRBJ2-5, with D unclear. Germline assignment: CDR1 SGDLS and CDR2 YYNGEE. The CDR3 totals 13 residues. Trimming left V 7 bases short and J 2 bases short, with 12 bases between. The chain's CDR3 is CASAPRNQETQYF. The CDR3 DNA reads TGTGCCAGCGCCCCCAGGAATCAAGAGACCCAGTACTTC.

The rearrangement joins TRBV29-1 to TRBJ2-7, with D perhaps assigned TRBD1 or TRBD2 (5 bases each). Per germline, CDR1 SQVTM and CDR2 ANQGSEA. Trimming left V 7 bases short and J 3 bases short, with 16 bases between. The CDR3 has 13 amino acids. CDR3 protein: CSAYRDEHYEQYF. The DNA for the CDR3 is TGCAGCGCATACCGGGACGAGCACTACGAGCAGTACTTC.

V and J are TRBV30 and TRBJ1-5; 7 nucleotides align to TRBD1. The V and J ends lost 3 bases and 6 bases, in that order; junction bases with no gene match: 11. Germline loops: CDR1 GTSNPN, CDR2 SVGIG (reference sequence). The CDR3 loop spans 15 amino acids. CDR3 loop: CAWSGVGTDIQPQHF. Written as DNA, the CDR3 is TGTGCCTGGAGCGGAGTCGGGACAGATATTCAGCCCCAGCATTTT.

The V gene is TRBV5-6, the J gene TRBJ2-4; D not resolved. The V end was cut by 2 bases, the J end by 5 bases, with 26 bases between. Germline V CDR1 and CDR2: SGHDT, YYEEEE. The CDR3 totals 19 residues. CDR3 DNA sequence: TGTGCCAGCAGCTTCTGGGCCAGAGCTAACTTACAATCGGAAAACATTCAGTACTTC. Its translation: CASSFWARANLQSENIQYF.

This chain uses TRBV4-1 with TRBJ2-3, with D tentatively TRBD2 (6 bases). This CDR3 has 13 residues. The ends were cut back, 6 bases at V and 2 bases at J, with 9 bases in the middle. Germline CDR1 MGHRA, CDR2 YSYEKL. The CDR3 region has the DNA TGCGCCAGCAGAGGGGAGGCCACAGATACGCAGTATTTT. This translates into CASRGEATDTQYF.

The chain uses TRBV4-1 and TRBJ1-2, with D maybe TRBD1 (5 bases). The V and J ends lost 0 bases and 4 bases respectively, with 12 bases between them. Germline V gene lookup returns CDR1 MGHRA and CDR2 YSYEKL. The CDR3 is made up of 15 amino acids. The CDR3 sequence: CASSQETGPSYGYTF. The DNA for the CDR3 is TGCGCCAGCAGCCAAGAGACGGGACCGAGCTATGGCTACACCTTC.

The chain couples TRBV10-3 to TRBJ2-7; D gene ambiguous. This CDR3 is built from 15 residues. Germline loops: CDR1 ENHRY, CDR2 SYGVKD. The V end was cut by 2 bases, the J end by 5 bases, with 16 bases between. The CDR3: CAISERAGYYDEQYF. In nucleotides, the CDR3 is TGTGCCATCAGTGAGCGGGCAGGATATTACGACGAGCAGTACTTC.